This T cell receptor (beta chain) stems from a study of blood T cell repertoires in COVID-19. At the level of the study: The United States, Italy and Spain were the sources of the acute and convalescent COVID-19 samples. The analysed material was cDNA or gDNA that came from T cells, B-cell-depleted T cells, or PBMCs.

Original data processing: How many nucleated cells were present was estimated from reference gene primer amplification. Sequencing used immunoSEQ multiplex PCR; TCRdb keeps in-frame clones, though not all of them. V and J calls and clone size follow that table, whereas D and trimming were derived from the DNA. The table records 77,000 or so clones, approximately 85% of them present only once. The CDR3 contains 14 residues. Trimming took 4 bases from V and 5 from J; bases not matched to a gene: 5. In germline, CDR1 is LNHDA, CDR2 SQIVND (reference sequence). The rearrangement links TRBV19 to TRBJ2-5, with 9 bases identical to TRBD1. The specimen was peripheral blood. The sequence derives from an elderly man with acute or convalescent COVID-19. This CDR3 is CASSRTGDSETQYF. The DNA for the CDR3 is TGTGCCAGTAGTAGGACAGGGGATAGTGAGACCCAGTACTTC.